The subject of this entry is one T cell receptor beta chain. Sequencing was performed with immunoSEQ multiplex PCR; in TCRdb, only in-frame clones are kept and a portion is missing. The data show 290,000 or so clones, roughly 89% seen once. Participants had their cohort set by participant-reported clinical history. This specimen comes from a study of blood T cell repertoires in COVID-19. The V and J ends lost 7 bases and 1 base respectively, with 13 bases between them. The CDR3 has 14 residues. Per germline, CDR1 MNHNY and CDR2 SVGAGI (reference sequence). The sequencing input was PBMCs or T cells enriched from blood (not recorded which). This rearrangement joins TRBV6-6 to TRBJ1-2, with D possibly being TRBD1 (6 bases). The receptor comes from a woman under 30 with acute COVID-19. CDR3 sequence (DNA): TGTGCCAGCATTCGGGACATATTTAACTATGGCTACACCTTC. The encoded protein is CASIRDIFNYGYTF.